This T cell receptor beta chain was obtained from a study of cytomegalovirus exposure and HLA in healthy donors. The data were produced by immunoSEQ multiplex PCR, yet TCRdb's version contains in-frame clones alone and is incomplete. The table includes about 150,000 clones, around four fifths detected once. CDR3 length equals 14 residues. Germline V lookup: CDR1 GTSNPN, CDR2 SVGIG (reference sequence). Trimming pared 5 bases from V and 7 bases from J, leaving 18 bases between. The chain links TRBV30 to TRBJ2-1; tentative D call: TRBD2 (6 bases). The receptor's source is a man aged 30-40 years in good health and CMV-seropositive. The sample consisted of PBMCs. In nucleotides, the CDR3 is TGTGCCTGGGGGGGAGGAGGCCGAGGTAATGAGCAGTTCTTC. Translated: CAWGGGGRGNEQFF.